This entry lists 2 T cell receptor beta chains sequenced from one sample in a study of Graves' ophthalmopathy and Graves' hyperthyroidism. Amplified material comprised TCR beta CDR3 regions derived from RNA transcripts. HTBI primers served in a first-round RT-PCR, which a second-round multiplex PCR followed. TCRdb processed the multiplex PCR reads anew with MiXCR; each CDR3 protein has one entry. The sample includes about 1.1 million distinct CDR3 sequences, approximately 35% seen only once; the top ten take 11%. Specimen: peripheral blood or thyroid tissue (not recorded which). The origin of the receptors is an adult man with Graves' hyperthyroidism.

This chain connects TRBV11-2 to TRBJ1-3, with TRBD1 matching 7 bases. Germline CDR1 reads SGHAT; CDR2 reads FQNNGV. V lost 5 bases and J lost 0; bases outside the gene matches: 7. This CDR3 spans 16 amino acids. The CDR3 loop is CASSPGQEGSGNTIYF. CDR3 nucleotides: TGTGCCAGCAGCCCTGGACAGGAGGGCTCTGGAAACACCATATATTTT. The full variable domain, in which reference TRBV11-2 and TRBJ1-3 provide the parts outside the CDR3, is EAGVAQSPRYKIIEKRQSVAFWCNPISGHATLYWYQQILGQGPKLLIQFQNNGVVDDSQLPKDRFSAERLKGVDSTLKIQPAKLEDSAVYLCASSPGQEGSGNTIYFGEGSWLTVV.

This rearrangement joins TRBV4-2 to TRBJ2-2; the D gene is possibly TRBD2 (6 bases). Per germline, CDR1 LGHNA and CDR2 YNFKEQ. There are 16 residues in the CDR3. V shed 0 bases and J shed 5 bases, with 13 bases lying between them. CDR3 nucleotide sequence: TGTGCCAGCAGCCAAGATATCTTCCGGGAGACCGGGGAGCTGTTTTTT. Encoded protein: CASSQDIFRETGELFF.